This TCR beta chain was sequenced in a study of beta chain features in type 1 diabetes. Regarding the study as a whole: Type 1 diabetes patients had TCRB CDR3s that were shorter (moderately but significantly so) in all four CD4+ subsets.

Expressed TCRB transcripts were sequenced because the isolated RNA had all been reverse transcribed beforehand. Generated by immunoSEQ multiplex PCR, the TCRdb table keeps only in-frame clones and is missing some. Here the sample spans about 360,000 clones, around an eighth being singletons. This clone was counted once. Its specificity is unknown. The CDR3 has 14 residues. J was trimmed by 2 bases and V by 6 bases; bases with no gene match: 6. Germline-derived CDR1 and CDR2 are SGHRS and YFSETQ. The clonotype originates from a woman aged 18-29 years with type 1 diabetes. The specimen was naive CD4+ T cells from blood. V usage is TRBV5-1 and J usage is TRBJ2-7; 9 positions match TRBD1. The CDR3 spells CASTWGQGPYEQYF. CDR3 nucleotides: TGCGCCAGCACCTGGGGACAGGGTCCCTACGAGCAGTACTTC.